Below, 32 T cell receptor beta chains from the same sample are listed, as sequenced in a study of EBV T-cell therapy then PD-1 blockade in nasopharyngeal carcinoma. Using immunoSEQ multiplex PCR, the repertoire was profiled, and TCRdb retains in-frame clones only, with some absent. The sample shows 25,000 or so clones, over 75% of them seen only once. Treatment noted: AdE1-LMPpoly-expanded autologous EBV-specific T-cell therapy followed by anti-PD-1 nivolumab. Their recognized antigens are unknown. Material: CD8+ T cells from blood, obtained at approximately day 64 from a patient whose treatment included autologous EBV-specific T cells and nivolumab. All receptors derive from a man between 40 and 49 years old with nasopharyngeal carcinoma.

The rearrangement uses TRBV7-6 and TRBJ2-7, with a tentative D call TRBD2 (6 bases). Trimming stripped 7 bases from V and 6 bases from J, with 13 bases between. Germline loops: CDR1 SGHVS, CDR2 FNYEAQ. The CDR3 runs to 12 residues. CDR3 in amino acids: CASMGGSGEQYF. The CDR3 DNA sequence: TGTGCCAGCATGGGGGGTTCTGGCGAGCAGTACTTC.

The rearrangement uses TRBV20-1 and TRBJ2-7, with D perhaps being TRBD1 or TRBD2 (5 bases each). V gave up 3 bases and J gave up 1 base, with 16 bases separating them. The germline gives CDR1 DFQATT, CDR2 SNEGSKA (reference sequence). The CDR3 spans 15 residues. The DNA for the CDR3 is TGCAGTGCTAGTCATCACGAGGGGTTTTCCTACGAGCAGTACTTC. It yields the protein CSASHHEGFSYEQYF.

The CDR3 DNA reads as TGCGCCAGCAGCTTGTACAGGGAGAACAATGAGCAGTTCTTC. This codes for CASSLYRENNEQFF. The chain has TRBV5-1 and TRBJ2-1; D is possibly TRBD1 (6 bases). Germline values: CDR1 SGHRS, CDR2 YFSETQ. This CDR3 contains 14 residues. The germline V and J ends were trimmed by 1 base and 5 bases, with 10 bases remaining between them.

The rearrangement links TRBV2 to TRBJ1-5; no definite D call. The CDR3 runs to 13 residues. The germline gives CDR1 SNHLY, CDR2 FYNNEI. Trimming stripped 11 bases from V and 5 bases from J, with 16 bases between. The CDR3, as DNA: TGTGCCGGCCGGACGGACTTGGATCAGCCCCAGCATTTT. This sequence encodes CAGRTDLDQPQHF.

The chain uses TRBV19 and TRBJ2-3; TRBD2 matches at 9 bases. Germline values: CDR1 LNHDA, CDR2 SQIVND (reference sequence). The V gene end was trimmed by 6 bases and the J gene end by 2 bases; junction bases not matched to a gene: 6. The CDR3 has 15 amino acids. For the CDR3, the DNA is TGTGCCAGTAGCGGTGGCGGGGGGGACACAGATACGCAGTATTTT. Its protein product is CASSGGGGDTDTQYF.

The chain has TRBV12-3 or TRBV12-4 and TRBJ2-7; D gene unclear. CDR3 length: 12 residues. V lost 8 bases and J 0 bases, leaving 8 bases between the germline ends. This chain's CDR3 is CASGWGSYEQYF. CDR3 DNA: TGTGCCAGCGGTTGGGGCTCCTACGAGCAGTACTTC.

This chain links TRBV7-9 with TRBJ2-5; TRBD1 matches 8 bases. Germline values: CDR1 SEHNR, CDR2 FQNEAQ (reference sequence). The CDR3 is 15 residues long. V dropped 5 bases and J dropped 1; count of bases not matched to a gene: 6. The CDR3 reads CASSLDRATQETQYF. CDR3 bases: TGTGCCAGCAGCCTGGACAGGGCCACCCAAGAGACCCAGTACTTC.

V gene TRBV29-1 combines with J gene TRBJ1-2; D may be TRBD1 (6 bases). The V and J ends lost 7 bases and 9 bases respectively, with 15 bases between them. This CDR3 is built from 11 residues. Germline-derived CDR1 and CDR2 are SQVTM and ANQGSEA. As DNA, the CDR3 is TGCAGCGAAATACACAGGGACAGCTACACCTTC. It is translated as CSEIHRDSYTF.

CDR3 protein: CASSLYEQYF. In nucleotides, the CDR3 is TGTGCCAGCAGCCTCTACGAGCAGTACTTC. J is TRBJ2-7 and V is TRBV25-1; the D is unclear. The CDR3 spans 10 residues. Germline V gene sequence: CDR1 MGHDK, CDR2 SYGVNS. V lost 6 bases and J 3 bases, leaving 3 bases between the germline ends.

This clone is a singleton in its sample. CDR3 sequence (DNA): TGTGCCAGCAGCTTACCCCACAGCGGGGGAAATACAGATACGCAGTATTTT. Translated, it gives CASSLPHSGGNTDTQYF. The V and J genes are TRBV7-6 and TRBJ2-3; 8 bases fit TRBD2. The CDR3 length is 17 residues. Germline V CDR1 and CDR2: SGHVS, FNYEAQ. V dropped 2 bases and J dropped 3; count of bases not matched to a gene: 10.

The CDR3 DNA follows: TGTGCCAGCAGGCCGGGACAGGGCTACGAGCAGTACTTC. It specifies CASRPGQGYEQYF. This chain joins TRBV27 and TRBJ2-7; 9 positions match TRBD1. The CDR3 spans 13 residues. Germline CDR1 and CDR2: MNHEY and SMNVEV (reference sequence). V trimming: 6 bases; J trimming: 3 bases; junction bases outside the gene matches: 3.

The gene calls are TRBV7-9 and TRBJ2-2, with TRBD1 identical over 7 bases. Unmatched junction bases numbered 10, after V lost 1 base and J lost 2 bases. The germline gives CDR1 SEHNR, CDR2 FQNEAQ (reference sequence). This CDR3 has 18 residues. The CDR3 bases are TGTGCCAGCAGCTTAGAGGGACAGCCACCTCTCAACACCGGGGAGCTGTTTTTT. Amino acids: CASSLEGQPPLNTGELFF.

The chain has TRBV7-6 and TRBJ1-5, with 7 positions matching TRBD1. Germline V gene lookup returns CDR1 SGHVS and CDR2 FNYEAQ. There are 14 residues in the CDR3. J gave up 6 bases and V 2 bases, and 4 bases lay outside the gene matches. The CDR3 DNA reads TGTGCCAGCAGCTTATGGGGACAGTCTCAGCCCCAGCATTTT. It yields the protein CASSLWGQSQPQHF.

The CDR3 region has the DNA TGTGCCAGCAGCGTCAGCGCCAGGGCGGGCTACACCTTC. Protein sequence: CASSVSARAGYTF. The V and J genes are TRBV9 and TRBJ1-2; possibly TRBD1 for D (5 bases). The germline CDR1 and CDR2 sequences are SGDLS and YYNGEE. Trimming removed 2 bases at V and 8 bases at J, with 13 bases between. The CDR3 is 13 residues long.

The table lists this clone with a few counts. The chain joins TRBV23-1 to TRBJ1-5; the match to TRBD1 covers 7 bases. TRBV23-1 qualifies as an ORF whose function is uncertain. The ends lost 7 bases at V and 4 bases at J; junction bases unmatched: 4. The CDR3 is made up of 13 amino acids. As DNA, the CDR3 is TGCGCCAGCATTAAACAGGGGAATCAGCCCCAGCATTTT. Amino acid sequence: CASIKQGNQPQHF.

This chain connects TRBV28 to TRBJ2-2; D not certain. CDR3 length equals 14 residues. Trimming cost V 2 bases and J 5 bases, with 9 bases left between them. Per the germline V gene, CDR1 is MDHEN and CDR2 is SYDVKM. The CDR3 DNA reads TGTGCCAGCAGTTTAGGGCAGGCGACCGGGGAGCTGTTTTTT. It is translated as CASSLGQATGELFF.

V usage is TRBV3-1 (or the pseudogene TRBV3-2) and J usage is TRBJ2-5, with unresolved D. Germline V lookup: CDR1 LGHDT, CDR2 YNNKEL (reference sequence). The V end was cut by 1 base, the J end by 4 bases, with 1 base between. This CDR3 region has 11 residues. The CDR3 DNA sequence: TGTGCCAGCAGCCAAGGAGAGACCCAGTACTTC. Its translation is CASSQGETQYF.

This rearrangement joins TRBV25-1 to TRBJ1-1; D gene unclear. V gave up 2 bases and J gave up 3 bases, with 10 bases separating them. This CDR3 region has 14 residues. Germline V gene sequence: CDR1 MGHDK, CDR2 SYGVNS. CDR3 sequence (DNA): TGTGCCAGCAGTGAAATGGGGAGGGACACTGAAGCTTTCTTT. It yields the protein CASSEMGRDTEAFF.

The CDR3 DNA follows: TGTGCCACCAGCAGAGATTCGACGGGAGACCTCTATGGCTACACCTTC. This gives the protein CATSRDSTGDLYGYTF. The chain carries TRBV15 and TRBJ1-2; D remains ambiguous. Trimming took 0 bases from V and 4 from J, leaving 15 bases between them. CDR1 is LNHNV, CDR2 YYDKDF, per germline (reference sequence). This CDR3 has 16 amino acids.

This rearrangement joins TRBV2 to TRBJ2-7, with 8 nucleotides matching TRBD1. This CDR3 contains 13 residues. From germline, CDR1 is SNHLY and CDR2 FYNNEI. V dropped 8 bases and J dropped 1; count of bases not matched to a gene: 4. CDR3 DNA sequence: TGTGCCAGCTTACGGGACAGGTCCTACGAGCAGTACTTC. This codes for CASLRDRSYEQYF.

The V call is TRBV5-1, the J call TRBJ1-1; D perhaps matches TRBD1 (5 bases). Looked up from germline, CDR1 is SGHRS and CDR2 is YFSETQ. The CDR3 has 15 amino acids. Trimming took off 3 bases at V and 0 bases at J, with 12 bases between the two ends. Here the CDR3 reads CASSSTGTVNTEAFF. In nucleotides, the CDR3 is TGCGCCAGCAGCTCGACGGGGACCGTGAACACTGAAGCTTTCTTT. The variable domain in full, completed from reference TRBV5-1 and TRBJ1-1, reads KAGVTQTPRYLIKTRGQQVTLSCSPISGHRSVSWYQQTPGQGLQFLFEYFSETQRNKGNFPGRFSGRQFSNSRSEMNVSTLELGDSALYLCASSSTGTVNTEAFFGQGTRLTVV.

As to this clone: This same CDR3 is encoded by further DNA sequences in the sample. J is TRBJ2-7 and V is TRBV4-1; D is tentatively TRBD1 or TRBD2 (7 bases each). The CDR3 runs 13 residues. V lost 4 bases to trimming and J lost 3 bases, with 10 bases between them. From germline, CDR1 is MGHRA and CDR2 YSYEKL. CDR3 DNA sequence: TGCGCCAGCAGCCCAGGGGGGGGCTACGAGCAGTACTTC. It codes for CASSPGGGYEQYF.

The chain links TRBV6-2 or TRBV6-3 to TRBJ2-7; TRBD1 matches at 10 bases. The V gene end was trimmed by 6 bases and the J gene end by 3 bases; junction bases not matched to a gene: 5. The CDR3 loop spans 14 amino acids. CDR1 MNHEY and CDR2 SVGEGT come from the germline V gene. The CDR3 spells CASSSDRGIYEQYF. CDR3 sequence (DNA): TGTGCCAGCAGCTCGGACAGGGGGATCTACGAGCAGTACTTC.

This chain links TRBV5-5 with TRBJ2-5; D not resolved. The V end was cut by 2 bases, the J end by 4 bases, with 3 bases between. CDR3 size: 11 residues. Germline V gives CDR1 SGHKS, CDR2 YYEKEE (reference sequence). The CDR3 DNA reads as TGTGCCAGCAGCTTTCTAGAGACCCAGTACTTC. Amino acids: CASSFLETQYF.

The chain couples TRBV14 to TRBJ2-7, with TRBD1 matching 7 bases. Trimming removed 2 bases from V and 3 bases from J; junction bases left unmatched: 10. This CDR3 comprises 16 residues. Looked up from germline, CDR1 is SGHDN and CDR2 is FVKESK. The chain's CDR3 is CASSQRDSLSRYEQYF. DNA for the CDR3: TGTGCCAGCAGCCAACGGGACAGTTTATCCCGCTACGAGCAGTACTTC.

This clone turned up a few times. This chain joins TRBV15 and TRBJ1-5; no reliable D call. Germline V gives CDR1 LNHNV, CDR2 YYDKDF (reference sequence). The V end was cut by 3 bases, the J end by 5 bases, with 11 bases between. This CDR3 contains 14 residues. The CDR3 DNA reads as TGTGCCACCAGCAGCCTTGCCACCTATCAGCCCCAGCATTTT. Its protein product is CATSSLATYQPQHF.

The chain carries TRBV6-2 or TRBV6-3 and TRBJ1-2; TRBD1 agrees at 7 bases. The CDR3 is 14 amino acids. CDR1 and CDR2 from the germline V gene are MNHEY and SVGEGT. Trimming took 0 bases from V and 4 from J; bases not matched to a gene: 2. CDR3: CASSYSGQTYGYTF. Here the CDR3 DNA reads TGTGCCAGCAGTTACTCGGGACAGACCTATGGCTACACCTTC.

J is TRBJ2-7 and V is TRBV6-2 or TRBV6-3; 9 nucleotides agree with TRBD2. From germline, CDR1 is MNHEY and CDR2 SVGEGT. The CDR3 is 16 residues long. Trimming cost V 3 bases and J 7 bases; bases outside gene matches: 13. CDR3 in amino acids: CASSYPPSGVTREQYF. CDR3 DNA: TGTGCCAGCAGTTATCCTCCTAGCGGGGTAACGAGGGAGCAGTACTTC.

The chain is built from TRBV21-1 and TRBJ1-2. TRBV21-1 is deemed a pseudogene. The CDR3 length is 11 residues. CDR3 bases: TGTGCCAGCAGCCCGTCGGATGGCTACACCTTC. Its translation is CASSPSDGYTF.

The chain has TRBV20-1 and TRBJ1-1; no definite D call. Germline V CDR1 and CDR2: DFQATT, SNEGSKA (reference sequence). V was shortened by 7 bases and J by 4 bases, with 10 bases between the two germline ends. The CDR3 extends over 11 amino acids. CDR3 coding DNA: TGCAGTGTCCTGCGGCGCACTGAAGCTTTCTTT. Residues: CSVLRRTEAFF.

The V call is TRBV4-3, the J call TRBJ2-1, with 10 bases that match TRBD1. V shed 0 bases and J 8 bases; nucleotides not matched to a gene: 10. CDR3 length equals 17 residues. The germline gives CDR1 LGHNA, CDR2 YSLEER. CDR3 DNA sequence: TGCGCCAGCAGCCAAGATTGGTGGGACAGGGGTCTCCATGAGCAGTTCTTC. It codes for CASSQDWWDRGLHEQFF.

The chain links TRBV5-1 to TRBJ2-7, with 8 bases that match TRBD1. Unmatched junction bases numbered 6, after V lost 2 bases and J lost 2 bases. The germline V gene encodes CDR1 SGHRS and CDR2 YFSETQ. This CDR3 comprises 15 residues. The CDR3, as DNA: TGCGCCAGCAGCTTCCGACAGGGGTCGGCCTACGAGCAGTACTTC. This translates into CASSFRQGSAYEQYF.